The 14 T cell receptor beta chains listed next were all sequenced from one sample in a study of shared T cell receptors in the human thymus. Produced via immunoSEQ multiplex PCR; TCRdb's table is partial and in-frame only. Of 500,000 to 850,000 clones in the sample, 80% to 90% were seen once. The data also belong to a second study, concerning human thymus T cells.

The material sequenced was thymocytes. The receptors derive from a boy under two years old with a congenital heart defect.

The V and J genes are TRBV10-1 and TRBJ1-2; 7 bases align to TRBD1. Germline CDR1 and CDR2: WNHNN and SYGVQD (reference sequence). The trim removed 0 bases at V and 6 bases at J, leaving 10 bases unmatched. The CDR3 contains 16 residues. The CDR3 protein is CASSESKTGYEDGYTF. The CDR3, as DNA: TGCGCCAGCAGTGAGTCCAAGACAGGGTATGAGGATGGCTACACCTTC.

The V gene is TRBV19, the J gene TRBJ2-7; 8 nucleotides match TRBD1. V shed 4 bases and J 4 bases; nucleotides not matched to a gene: 12. This CDR3 spans 16 amino acids. Germline V gives CDR1 LNHDA, CDR2 SQIVND (reference sequence). For the CDR3, the DNA is TGTGCCAGTAGTAAGCAAAGACAGGGGCCAGGGTACGAGCAGTACTTC. It translates to CASSKQRQGPGYEQYF.

This chain joins TRBV5-1 and TRBJ2-1; D gene ambiguous. Germline CDR1 and CDR2: SGHRS and YFSETQ. The CDR3 has 11 amino acids. The V gene lost 5 bases and the J gene lost 6 bases, with 6 bases spanning the gap. The CDR3 DNA is TGCGCCAGCAGGTGGCTCAATGAGCAGTTCTTC. Its translation: CASRWLNEQFF.

Written as DNA, the CDR3 is TGTGCCTCACGGGCAGTGTCAGGGCCAAATGAAAAACTGTTTTTT. Its protein is CASRAVSGPNEKLFF. This chain joins TRBV5-8 and TRBJ1-4, with D perhaps matching TRBD1 (5 bases). Germline CDR1 reads SGHTS; CDR2 reads YDEGEE. Trimming cost V 10 bases and J 5 bases, with 21 bases left between them. The CDR3 is 15 residues long.

The chain recombines TRBV10-2 with TRBJ2-1; no definite D call. The CDR3 runs 14 residues. From germline, CDR1 is WSHSY and CDR2 SAAADI. V lost 6 bases and J lost 4, with 13 bases in between. The CDR3 sequence is CASSSPPSYNEQFF. DNA of the CDR3: TGCGCCAGCAGCTCCCCCCCCTCTTACAATGAGCAGTTCTTC.

V gene TRBV7-9 combines with J gene TRBJ2-3, with 13 nucleotides matching TRBD2. The CDR3 runs 19 residues. The germline CDR1 and CDR2 sequences are SEHNR and FQNEAQ (reference sequence). V trimming: 2 bases; J trimming: 0 bases; junction bases outside the gene matches: 8. The CDR3 region has the DNA TGTGCCAGCAGCTTATCCCTAGGGACTAGCGGGACTAGCACAGATACGCAGTATTTT. This sequence encodes CASSLSLGTSGTSTDTQYF.

The chain is built from TRBV4-1 and TRBJ1-4; D not resolved. V was pared by 0 bases and J by 3 bases, with 5 bases between. The germline CDR1 and CDR2 sequences are MGHRA and YSYEKL. There are 14 residues in the CDR3. Here the CDR3 DNA reads TGCGCCAGCAGCCAAGAACGGTCTAATGAAAAACTGTTTTTT. Translated: CASSQERSNEKLFF.

The rearrangement links TRBV28 to TRBJ2-3; the match to TRBD2 covers 16 bases. Germline V gene sequence: CDR1 MDHEN, CDR2 SYDVKM. This CDR3 region has 20 residues. With V trimmed by 3 bases and J by 2 bases, 11 bases remained unmatched. The CDR3 sequence: CASSLPGLAGGPSPTDTQYF. DNA for the CDR3: TGTGCCAGCAGTTTGCCGGGACTAGCGGGGGGGCCGTCCCCCACAGATACGCAGTATTTT.

This chain joins TRBV18 and TRBJ1-2; TRBD1 matches at 7 bases. The CDR3 has 15 residues. J lost 6 bases, V lost 8 bases, and 15 bases had no gene match. Germline values: CDR1 KGHSH, CDR2 LQKENI. CDR3 residues: CASRTSGQDADGYTF. In DNA form, the CDR3 reads TGTGCCAGCCGAACCTCCGGACAGGACGCAGATGGCTACACCTTC.

The chain employs TRBV12-5 and TRBJ2-7; 11 bases are shared with TRBD2. This CDR3 spans 14 amino acids. Looked up from germline, CDR1 is LGHNT and CDR2 is FRNRAP. V dropped 6 bases and J dropped 6; count of bases not matched to a gene: 7. The chain's CDR3 is CASGRTSGPGEQYF. The CDR3 DNA reads as TGTGCTAGTGGCCGGACTAGCGGGCCCGGCGAGCAGTACTTC.

The rearrangement uses TRBV5-6 and TRBJ1-6; D is unresolved. This CDR3 is built from 18 residues. V lost 1 base and J 8 bases, leaving 22 bases between the germline ends. CDR1 and CDR2 from the germline V gene are SGHDT and YYEEEE. The CDR3: CASSLTGRGYQGYSPLHF. The CDR3 bases are TGTGCCAGCAGCTTGACTGGACGGGGATATCAAGGGTATTCACCCCTCCACTTT.

The chain employs TRBV5-5 and TRBJ1-2; 8 positions agree with TRBD1. This CDR3 region has 14 residues. The V and J ends lost 4 bases and 7 bases, in that order; junction bases with no gene match: 9. Germline V gene data show CDR1 as SGHKS and CDR2 as YYEKEE (reference sequence). The CDR3 sequence: CASSPPRTGLGYTF. The CDR3 DNA reads TGTGCCAGCAGCCCACCCAGGACAGGGCTTGGCTACACCTTC. Variable domain in full (rest from reference TRBV5-5 and TRBJ1-2): DAGVTQSPTHLIKTRGQQVTLRCSPISGHKSVSWYQQVLGQGPQFIFQYYEKEERGRGNFPDRFSARQFPNYSSELNVNALLLGDSALYLCASSPPRTGLGYTFGSGTRLTVV.

This chain joins TRBV14 and TRBJ2-1; 13 bases are a match to TRBD2. The CDR3 is 19 residues long. The germline CDR1 and CDR2 sequences are SGHDN and FVKESK. V shed 0 bases and J 9 bases; nucleotides not matched to a gene: 14. As DNA, the CDR3 is TGTGCCAGCAGCCAAGATAGAAGCCCGGGACTAGCGGGAATAAGTGAGCAGTTCTTC. Its protein is CASSQDRSPGLAGISEQFF.

The V and J genes are TRBV9 and TRBJ2-1; 7 bases fit TRBD2. CDR3 length: 15 amino acids. The germline CDR1 and CDR2 sequences are SGDLS and YYNGEE. The J segment lost 8 bases and the V segment lost 6 bases, leaving 14 bases of the junction unmatched. The CDR3 is CASTIGGDTEDEQFF. The CDR3 nucleotides read TGTGCCAGCACCATTGGGGGGGATACTGAGGATGAGCAGTTCTTC.